The clone carrying this T cell receptor beta chain was recorded at least ten times. TCRdb used MiXCR to reprocess the reads, holding one entry per CDR3 protein. The sample has around 270,000 distinct CDR3 sequences; roughly 9% are singletons. The source of the sample is a study of T cell repertoires in cytomegalovirus infection. The CDR3 spans 12 residues. V dropped 1 base and J dropped 5 bases, with 5 bases sitting between them. Germline V gene data show CDR1 as SGHVS and CDR2 as FQNEAQ. The TCR comes from a human donor in good health (CMV status not recorded). Some clones in this sample may be carry-over from other donors' samples. Sequenced input: PBMCs. The chain couples TRBV7-8 to TRBJ2-5; D uncertain. The CDR3 region has the DNA TGTGCCAGCAGCTTAGTACTTGAGACCCAGTACTTC. It yields the protein CASSLVLETQYF.